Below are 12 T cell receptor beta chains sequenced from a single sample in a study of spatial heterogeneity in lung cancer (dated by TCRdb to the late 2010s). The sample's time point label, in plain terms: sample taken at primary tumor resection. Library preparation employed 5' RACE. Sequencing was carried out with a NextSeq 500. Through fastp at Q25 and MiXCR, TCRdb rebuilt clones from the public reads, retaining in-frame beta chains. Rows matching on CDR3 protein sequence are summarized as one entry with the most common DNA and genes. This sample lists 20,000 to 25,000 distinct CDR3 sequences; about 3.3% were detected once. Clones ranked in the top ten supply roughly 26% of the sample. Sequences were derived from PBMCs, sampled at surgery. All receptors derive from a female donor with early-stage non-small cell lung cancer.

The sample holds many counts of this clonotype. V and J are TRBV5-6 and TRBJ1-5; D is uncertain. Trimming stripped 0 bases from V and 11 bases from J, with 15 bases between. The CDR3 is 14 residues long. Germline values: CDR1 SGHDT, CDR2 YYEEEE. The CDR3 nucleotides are TGTGCCAGCAGCTTGGAAGAACGGGTAGAAGCCCAGCATTTT. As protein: CASSLEERVEAQHF.

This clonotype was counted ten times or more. The CDR3 sequence: CASSQGQGNGYTF. As DNA, the CDR3 is TGCGCCAGCAGCCAAGGACAGGGGAATGGCTACACCTTC. This chain uses TRBV5-1 with TRBJ1-2, with 9 bases matching TRBD1. This CDR3 comprises 13 residues. The germline V gene has CDR1 SGHRS and CDR2 YFSETQ. V lost 4 bases and J lost 6; bases outside the gene matches: 4.

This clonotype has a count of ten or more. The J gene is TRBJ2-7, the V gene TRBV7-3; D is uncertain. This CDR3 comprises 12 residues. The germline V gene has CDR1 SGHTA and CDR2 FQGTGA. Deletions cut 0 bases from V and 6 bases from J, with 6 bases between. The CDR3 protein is CASSLTLGEQYF. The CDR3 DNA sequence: TGTGCCAGCAGCTTAACGTTGGGCGAGCAGTACTTC. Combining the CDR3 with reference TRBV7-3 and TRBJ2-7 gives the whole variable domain GAGVSQTPSNKVTEKGKYVELRCDPISGHTALYWYRQSLGQGPEFLIYFQGTGAADDSGLPNDRFFAVRPEGSVSTLKIQRTERGDSAVYLCASSLTLGEQYFGPGTRLTVT.

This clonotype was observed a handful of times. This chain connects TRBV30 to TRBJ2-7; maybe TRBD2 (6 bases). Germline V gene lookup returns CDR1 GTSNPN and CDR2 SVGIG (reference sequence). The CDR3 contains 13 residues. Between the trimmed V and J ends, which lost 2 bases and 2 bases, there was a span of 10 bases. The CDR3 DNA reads TGTGCCTGGAGTATGACTAGTACCTACGAGCAGTACTTC. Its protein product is CAWSMTSTYEQYF.

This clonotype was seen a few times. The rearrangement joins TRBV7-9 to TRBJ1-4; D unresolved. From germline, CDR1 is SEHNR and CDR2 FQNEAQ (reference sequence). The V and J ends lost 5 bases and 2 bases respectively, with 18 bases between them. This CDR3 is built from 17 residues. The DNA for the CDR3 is TGTGCCAGCAGCCAAGGAACCTCCCTTTTGACTAATGAAAAACTGTTTTTT. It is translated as CASSQGTSLLTNEKLFF.

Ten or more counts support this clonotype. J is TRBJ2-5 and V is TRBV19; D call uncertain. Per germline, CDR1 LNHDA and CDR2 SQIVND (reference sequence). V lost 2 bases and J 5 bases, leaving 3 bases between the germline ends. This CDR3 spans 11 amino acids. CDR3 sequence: CASSIMETQYF. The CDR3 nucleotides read TGTGCCAGTAGTATAATGGAGACCCAGTACTTC.

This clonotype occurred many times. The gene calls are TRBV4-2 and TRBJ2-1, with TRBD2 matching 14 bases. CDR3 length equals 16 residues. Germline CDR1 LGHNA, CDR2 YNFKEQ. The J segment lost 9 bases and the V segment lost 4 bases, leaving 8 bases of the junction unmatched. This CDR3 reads CASSRLGTSGSVEQFF. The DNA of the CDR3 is TGTGCCAGCAGCCGACTAGGGACTAGCGGGAGTGTTGAGCAGTTCTTC.

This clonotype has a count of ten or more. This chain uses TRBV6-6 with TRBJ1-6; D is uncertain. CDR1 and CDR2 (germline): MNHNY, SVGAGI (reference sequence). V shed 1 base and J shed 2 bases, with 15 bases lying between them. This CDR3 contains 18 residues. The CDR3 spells CASSYLIGEWAYNSPLHF. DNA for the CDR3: TGTGCCAGCAGTTACTTAATTGGGGAGTGGGCCTATAATTCACCCCTCCACTTT.

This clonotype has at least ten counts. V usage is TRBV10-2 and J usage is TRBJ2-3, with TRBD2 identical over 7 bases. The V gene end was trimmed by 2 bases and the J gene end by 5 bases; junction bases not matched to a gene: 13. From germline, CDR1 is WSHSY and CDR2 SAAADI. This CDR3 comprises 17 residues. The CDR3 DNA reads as TGCGCCAGCAGTGAGAGATATAGCGGGCTAGGAGAAGATACGCAGTATTTT. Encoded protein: CASSERYSGLGEDTQYF.

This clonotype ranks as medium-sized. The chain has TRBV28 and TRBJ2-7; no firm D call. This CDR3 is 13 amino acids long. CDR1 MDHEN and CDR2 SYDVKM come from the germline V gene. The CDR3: CAVDPGFSYEQYF. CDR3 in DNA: TGTGCAGTCGACCCAGGTTTCTCCTACGAGCAGTACTTC. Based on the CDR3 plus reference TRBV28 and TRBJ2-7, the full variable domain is DVKVTQSSRYLVKRTGEKVFLECVQDMDHENMFWYRQDPGLGLRLIYFSYDVKMKEKGDIPEGYSVSREKKERFSLILESASTNQTSMYLCAVDPGFSYEQYFGPGTRLTVT.

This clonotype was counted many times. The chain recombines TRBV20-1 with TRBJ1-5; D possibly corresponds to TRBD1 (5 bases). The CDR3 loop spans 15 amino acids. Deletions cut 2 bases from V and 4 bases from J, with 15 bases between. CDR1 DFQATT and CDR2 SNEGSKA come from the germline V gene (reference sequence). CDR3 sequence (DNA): TGCAGTGCTAGAATCTCAGGGCCAGGGAATCAGCCCCAGCATTTT. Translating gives CSARISGPGNQPQHF.

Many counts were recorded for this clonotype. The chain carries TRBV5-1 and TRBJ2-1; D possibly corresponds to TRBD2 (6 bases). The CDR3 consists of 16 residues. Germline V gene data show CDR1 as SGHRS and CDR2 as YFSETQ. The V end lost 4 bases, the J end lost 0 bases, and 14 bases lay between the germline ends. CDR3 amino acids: CASSIVAVSSYNEQFF. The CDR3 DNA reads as TGCGCCAGCAGCATAGTAGCGGTTAGCTCCTACAATGAGCAGTTCTTC. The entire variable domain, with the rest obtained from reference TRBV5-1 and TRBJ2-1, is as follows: KAGVTQTPRYLIKTRGQQVTLSCSPISGHRSVSWYQQTPGQGLQFLFEYFSETQRNKGNFPGRFSGRQFSNSRSEMNVSTLELGDSALYLCASSIVAVSSYNEQFFGPGTRLTVL.